This TCR beta chain stems from a study of identical twins (dated by TCRdb to about 2016). Turning to the overall study: To test whether fetal clonotypes persist, this study deep-sequenced TCR alpha and beta repertoires from monozygotic twins, from unrelated adults of various ages, and from cord blood. To rule out contamination, replicate twin experiments were performed at different times with different library preparation protocols.

Every donor was a healthy Caucasian. Three pairs of female monozygotic twins, all aged 18 to 29 years, made up the twin cohort. Peripheral blood mononuclear cells were the source from which RNA for the TCR libraries was isolated. This clonotype was counted between two and nine times. The target of this receptor is not known. The record has no base qualities; no much larger clone is one base away. Unmatched junction bases come to 9, with V trimmed by 4 bases and J by 6 bases. CDR1 and CDR2 are drawn from the germline V gene (reference sequence): DFQATT, SNEGSKA. Including the terminal cysteine and phenylalanine, the CDR3 comprises 13 residues. The DNA shown is the 39-base CDR3, in frame from base 1. The library relied on 5' RACE. Sequencer: Illumina HiSeq 2000. Template switching added a universal primer binding site, and the final cDNA carried a unique molecular identifier that allowed TCR cDNA molecules to be counted accurately. First-strand cDNA for TCR alpha and beta chains was synthesized from specific primers in the conserved constant-segment region. To control for contamination, every cDNA library carried two barcodes: a SMART-Mk sample barcode plus Illumina barcodes. TruSeq adapter sequences along with Illumina sample barcodes were introduced in two successive PCR steps. The Illumina HiSeq platform was used with custom primers to sequence TCR alpha and beta cDNA libraries. For the original study's pipeline: Raw reads were processed with MiGEC to extract unique molecular identifiers, and MiXCR was used to determine CDR3 positions. Recombination models were inferred per individual with the repgenHMM and IGoR tools using an EM algorithm. Shared clonotypes were analyzed with the tcR package in R, and sharing was normalized by the product of cloneset sizes. To study raw recombination without the effects of thymic and clonal selection, out-of-frame nonproductive sequences were analyzed. TCRdb reprocessing: public reads trimmed at Q25 with fastp, clones called with MiXCR, in-frame beta chains kept. Entries that share a CDR3 protein sequence are merged under the most common genes and DNA. The V and J calls were determined by TCRdb, not by the authors. The sample contains about 660,000 distinct CDR3 sequences, over 8.5% of them found a single time. The ten top clones hold roughly 0.97% of the sample.

On the study overall, not on this receptor specifically: Invariant T cells such as MAIT and iNKT could partly confound zero-insertion analyses, although diverse VJ usage argued against such confounding for most clonotypes. Fewer insertions were carried by abundant cord blood beta clonotypes, a similar but weaker trend appeared in young adult naive repertoires, and no such trend appeared in memory repertoires. Excess twin sharing in beta out-of-frame sequences was weaker because fewer shared sequences lowered the signal-to-noise ratio. Out-of-frame TCR alpha sharing in monozygotic twins was systematically underestimated by recombination models, whereas sharing between unrelated individuals was in agreement with the recombination models. Compared with coincidental sharing between unrelated individuals, out-of-frame TCR alpha sequences shared between twins showed an excess of sequences with low generation probability. Because the same donors could not be followed over many years, the conclusions relied on cross-sectional statistical analysis.

This sample was also put to use in a study of yellow fever vaccine responses in identical twins. Per that second paper: The authors reported that the T cell response to vaccination in identical twins appeared partly convergent and partly personalized. In identical twins, the study followed T cell clones that responded to the vaccine with precision.

The sample comprised PBMCs. The clonotype was recovered from a woman aged 18-29 years in good health. Here the chain combines TRBV20-1 and TRBJ2-7, and 7 junction bases match TRBD1. The DNA is as follows: TGCAGTGCTATTGGTGACAGGGTCCCCGAGCAGTACTTC. Its translation reads: CSAIGDRVPEQYF.